The present entry profiles one T cell receptor (beta chain) with its context. Its antigen remains unidentified. These data belong to a study of cytomegalovirus exposure and HLA in healthy donors. Overall study findings and caveats: Information on immune exposure was restricted to one variable (CMV serostatus). Reports indicate that TCR beta sequences accurately predicted the HLA-A and HLA-B alleles of most subjects.

Not recorded for this donor was the CMV serostatus. The PCR contained 60 Vbeta and 13 Jbeta primers. Libraries were prepared by immunoSEQ multiplex PCR; TCRdb keeps only in-frame clonotypes and omits some of them. The data hold 100,000 to 150,000 clones, with roughly 82% observed a single time. Germline CDR1 is SQVTM and CDR2 is ANQGSEA. CDR3 length: 16 amino acids. The V end was cut by 1 base, the J end by 8 bases, with 20 bases between. The chain has TRBV29-1 and TRBJ1-4; tentatively, D is TRBD1 (5 bases). This clonotype was sampled from a human donor in good health. The sequencing sample was made of PBMCs. The CDR3 protein is CSVEVPLLGGEEKLFF. CDR3 DNA: TGCAGCGTTGAAGTCCCACTGCTGGGAGGGGAAGAAAAACTGTTTTTT.